Below, 25 T cell receptor beta chains from the same sample are listed, as sequenced in a study of blood T cell repertoires in COVID-19. Repertoires were generated with immunoSEQ multiplex PCR, while TCRdb's copy carries only in-frame clones and drops some. This table has about 98,000 clones, approximately 84% appearing once. The sample was peripheral blood. Receptors were obtained from a woman older than 75 with acute or convalescent COVID-19.

The V and J genes are TRBV29-1 and TRBJ2-3; D may be TRBD2 (6 bases). Per the germline V gene, CDR1 is SQVTM and CDR2 is ANQGSEA. The V gene lost 7 bases and the J gene lost 6 bases, with 20 bases spanning the gap. The CDR3 runs to 14 residues. The CDR3: CSAGTGTPGDTQYF. The CDR3 bases are TGCAGCGCCGGGACTGGGACCCCCGGCGATACGCAGTATTTT.

This clone occurred once. This sequence joins TRBV5-6 and TRBJ2-7; 10 bases are shared with TRBD1. V gave up 4 bases and J gave up 5 bases; unmatched junction bases: 9. The CDR3 has 15 amino acids. The germline V gene has CDR1 SGHDT and CDR2 YYEEEE. DNA of the CDR3: TGTGCCAGCAGCCCGACGGGACAGGGGTTCCACGAGCAGTACTTC. This encodes CASSPTGQGFHEQYF.

Points on this clone: Different DNA sequences within this sample yield the same CDR3. The CDR3 DNA reads as TGTGCCAGCACCAAAAGTGGGGGACTCGGAAACACCATATATTTT. Translated, it gives CASTKSGGLGNTIYF. This rearrangement joins TRBV2 to TRBJ1-3, with D perhaps matching TRBD1 (5 bases). Germline-derived CDR1 and CDR2 are SNHLY and FYNNEI. The CDR3 runs to 15 residues. The V end lost 7 bases, the J end lost 4 bases, and 17 bases lay between the germline ends. The complete variable domain, with remaining parts taken from reference TRBV2 and TRBJ1-3, reads EPEVTQTPSHQVTQMGQEVILRCVPISNHLYFYWYRQILGQKVEFLVSFYNNEISEKSEIFDDQFSVERPDGSNFTLKIRSTKLEDSAMYFCASTKSGGLGNTIYFGEGSWLTVV.

V usage is TRBV19 and J usage is TRBJ2-5; 9 bases match TRBD1. The germline V gene encodes CDR1 LNHDA and CDR2 SQIVND (reference sequence). V gave up 3 bases and J gave up 4 bases; unmatched junction bases: 9. The length of the CDR3 is 16 residues. CDR3 residues: CASSIGGQGGVETQYF. The CDR3 DNA reads TGTGCCAGTAGTATTGGGGGACAGGGTGGCGTAGAGACCCAGTACTTC.

J is TRBJ2-2 and V is TRBV7-9; D gene unclear. The germline gives CDR1 SEHNR, CDR2 FQNEAQ (reference sequence). The V end lost 5 bases, the J end lost 6 bases, and 10 bases lay between the germline ends. The CDR3 consists of 13 residues. CDR3 sequence: CASSQDGPGELFF. CDR3 coding DNA: TGTGCCAGCAGCCAGGATGGCCCCGGGGAGCTGTTTTTT. The complete variable domain, with remaining parts taken from reference TRBV7-9 and TRBJ2-2, reads DTGVSQNPRHKITKRGQNVTFRCDPISEHNRLYWYRQTLGQGPEFLTYFQNEAQLEKSRLLSDRFSAERPKGSFSTLEIQRTEQGDSAMYLCASSQDGPGELFFGEGSRLTVL.

The V and J genes are TRBV3-1 (or the pseudogene TRBV3-2) and TRBJ1-2; TRBD1 agrees at 7 bases. CDR1 and CDR2 from the germline V gene are LGHDT and YNNKEL (reference sequence). V lost 1 base to trimming and J lost 8 bases; unmatched junction nucleotides: 10. This CDR3 region has 15 residues. The CDR3 DNA follows: TGTGCCAGCAGCCAAGGTCTTCGGGCAGGGGGAGGCTACACCTTC. Amino acid sequence: CASSQGLRAGGGYTF.

The chain employs TRBV19 and TRBJ1-2; D unclear. V lost 2 bases, J lost 2 bases, and 6 bases lay in between. This CDR3 region has 13 residues. Germline V gene data show CDR1 as LNHDA and CDR2 as SQIVND (reference sequence). CDR3 sequence: CASSINKNYGYTF. As DNA, the CDR3 is TGTGCCAGTAGTATAAACAAGAACTATGGCTACACCTTC.

The chain joins TRBV6-5 to TRBJ2-1, with 8 bases fitting TRBD2. The germline CDR1 and CDR2 sequences are MNHEY and SVGAGI. CDR3 length: 15 amino acids. J gave up 6 bases and V 6 bases, and 10 bases lay outside the gene matches. The CDR3 coding sequence is TGTGCCAGCAGCCCAGGGACTAGTCGGGTCAATGAGCAGTTCTTC. Translating it yields CASSPGTSRVNEQFF.

The chain combines TRBV7-9 with TRBJ1-2, with D possibly being TRBD1 (6 bases). Germline V CDR1 and CDR2: SEHNR, FQNEAQ (reference sequence). Trimming left V 1 base short and J 2 bases short, with 8 bases between. There are 14 residues in the CDR3. CDR3 bases: TGTGCCAGCAGCTTAGGGGGACACAACTATGGCTACACCTTC. This translates into CASSLGGHNYGYTF.

This clone was detected only a few times. The chain uses TRBV19 and TRBJ1-5; 9 positions match TRBD1. The CDR3 is made up of 15 amino acids. Trimming took 8 bases from V and 2 from J; bases not matched to a gene: 7. Germline V gene lookup returns CDR1 LNHDA and CDR2 SQIVND (reference sequence). The CDR3 coding sequence is TGTGCCAGTTTACAGGGGGCATCTGGCAATCAGCCCCAGCATTTT. Amino acid sequence: CASLQGASGNQPQHF.

The rearrangement joins TRBV12-5 to TRBJ2-1, with D possibly being TRBD2 (5 bases). Germline V gene lookup returns CDR1 LGHNT and CDR2 FRNRAP. The CDR3 length is 17 residues. V lost 2 bases and J lost 4, with 18 bases in between. The CDR3 region has the DNA TGTGCTAGTGGTTTGCCTAGGGCGGGTCTTGGATACAATGAGCAGTTCTTC. Its translation: CASGLPRAGLGYNEQFF.

The J gene is TRBJ1-2, the V gene TRBV6-6; the match to TRBD1 covers 10 bases. CDR3 size: 15 residues. Germline loops: CDR1 MNHNY, CDR2 SVGAGI (reference sequence). J was trimmed by 7 bases and V by 1 base; bases with no gene match: 6. CDR3 coding DNA: TGTGCCAGCAGTTACTTGACAGGGGGCGCAGGTGGCTACACCTTC. It yields the protein CASSYLTGGAGGYTF.

Only a few counts were recorded for this clone. The chain combines TRBV9 with TRBJ2-2; a possible D gene is TRBD2 (6 bases). Trimming left V 8 bases short and J 0 bases short, with 8 bases between. CDR1 is SGDLS and CDR2 is YYNGEE in the germline V gene. The CDR3 covers 13 residues. The CDR3 DNA sequence: TGTGCCAGTGGGACTTCGAACACCGGGGAGCTGTTTTTT. This gives the protein CASGTSNTGELFF.

The V gene is TRBV5-1, the J gene TRBJ2-7, with D unclear. V was shortened by 4 bases and J by 3 bases, with 17 bases between the two germline ends. CDR1 SGHRS and CDR2 YFSETQ come from the germline V gene. The CDR3 sequence is 15 residues long. The CDR3 coding sequence is TGCGCCAGCAGCCCGGAGCCCCCTCTCGACTACGAGCAGTACTTC. Its translation: CASSPEPPLDYEQYF. Combining the CDR3 with reference TRBV5-1 and TRBJ2-7 gives the whole variable domain KAGVTQTPRYLIKTRGQQVTLSCSPISGHRSVSWYQQTPGQGLQFLFEYFSETQRNKGNFPGRFSGRQFSNSRSEMNVSTLELGDSALYLCASSPEPPLDYEQYFGPGTRLTVT.

This chain connects TRBV7-9 to TRBJ1-1; no clear D. The CDR3 sequence is 14 residues long. V lost 1 base and J lost 0, with 6 bases in between. The V gene's germline CDR1 is SEHNR and CDR2 FQNEAQ (reference sequence). The CDR3 sequence: CASSLGALNTEAFF. CDR3 sequence (DNA): TGTGCCAGCAGCTTAGGGGCATTGAACACTGAAGCTTTCTTT.

In DNA, the CDR3 is TGCGCCAGCAGCAAGGGGGGGGCCCCAGATACGCAGTATTTT. Protein sequence: CASSKGGAPDTQYF. The chain links TRBV5-1 to TRBJ2-3; a weak D match, TRBD2 (7 bases). The CDR3 totals 14 residues. CDR1 SGHRS and CDR2 YFSETQ come from the germline V gene. Deletions cut 4 bases from V and 4 bases from J, with 13 bases between.

The J gene is TRBJ2-2, the V gene TRBV28, with 9 bases that match TRBD1. The J segment lost 6 bases and the V segment lost 6 bases, leaving 5 bases of the junction unmatched. The CDR3 has 14 amino acids. CDR1 and CDR2 (germline): MDHEN, SYDVKM. The CDR3 DNA sequence: TGTGCCAGCAGGCCCGGGACAGGGCCCGGGGAGCTGTTTTTT. Translation gives CASRPGTGPGELFF.

The gene calls are TRBV7-2 and TRBJ2-5, with 8 bases identical to TRBD2. Per germline, CDR1 SGHTA and CDR2 FQGNSA. The CDR3 is made up of 15 amino acids. The trim removed 10 bases at V and 5 bases at J, leaving 15 bases unmatched. CDR3 nucleotide sequence: TGTGCCACTGCCCGGGGGCTAGCGGGCGGGGAGACCCAGTACTTC. This codes for CATARGLAGGETQYF.

The J gene is TRBJ2-7, the V gene TRBV11-3; 9 positions match TRBD2. The V gene end was trimmed by 5 bases and the J gene end by 4 bases; junction bases not matched to a gene: 3. Germline lookup yields CDR1 SGHNT and CDR2 YENEEA. This CDR3 contains 13 residues. For the CDR3, the DNA is TGTGCCAGCAGCGGCGGGGGGGGATACGAGCAGTACTTC. Its translation is CASSGGGGYEQYF.

The genes are TRBV7-2 and TRBJ2-3, with D possibly matching TRBD1 (6 bases). CDR3 size: 14 residues. Germline values: CDR1 SGHTA, CDR2 FQGNSA. Between the trimmed V and J ends, which lost 5 bases and 4 bases, there was a span of 13 bases. This CDR3 reads CASSNNRVPDTQYF. The DNA of the CDR3 is TGTGCCAGCAGCAACAACAGGGTCCCAGATACGCAGTATTTT.

V gene TRBV4-3 combines with J gene TRBJ2-1; 8 bases are a match to TRBD2. The CDR3 sequence is 16 residues long. Trimming cost V 4 bases and J 2 bases; bases outside gene matches: 7. Germline CDR1 and CDR2: LGHNA and YSLEER. CDR3 DNA sequence: TGCGCCAGCAGCCTAAGCCCGGGGGGGACCTACAATGAGCAGTTCTTC. Residues: CASSLSPGGTYNEQFF.

The chain links TRBV7-2 to TRBJ1-2; perhaps TRBD1 as D (5 bases). Trimming cost V 3 bases and J 4 bases, with 9 bases left between them. Per the germline V gene, CDR1 is SGHTA and CDR2 is FQGNSA. There are 13 residues in the CDR3. CDR3 loop: CASSFATAYGYTF. In nucleotides, the CDR3 is TGTGCCAGCAGCTTTGCGACAGCCTATGGCTACACCTTC.

The chain is built from TRBV18 and TRBJ1-4; D gene unclear. This CDR3 has 15 residues. Trimming left V 3 bases short and J 5 bases short, with 13 bases between. Germline V gene lookup returns CDR1 KGHSH and CDR2 LQKENI. The CDR3 DNA is TGTGCCAGCTCACCTTCGGGAAGAACGAATGAAAAACTGTTTTTT. This encodes CASSPSGRTNEKLFF. The full variable domain, completed using reference TRBV18 and TRBJ1-4, is NAGVMQNPRHLVRRRGQEARLRCSPMKGHSHVYWYRQLPEEGLKFMVYLQKENIIDESGMPKERFSAEFPKEGPSILRIQQVVRGDSAAYFCASSPSGRTNEKLFFGSGTQLSVL.

V is TRBV9 and J is TRBJ1-1, with D perhaps matching TRBD1 (5 bases). Trimming took 4 bases from V and 0 from J, leaving 16 bases between them. Per the germline V gene, CDR1 is SGDLS and CDR2 is YYNGEE. This CDR3 has 16 residues. The CDR3 bases are TGTGCCAGCAGCCCCCGGGACTTCGATATGAACACTGAAGCTTTCTTT. Amino acids: CASSPRDFDMNTEAFF.

The sample holds one count of this clone. The chain is built from TRBV3-1 (or the pseudogene TRBV3-2) and TRBJ2-3; 12 nucleotides align to TRBD2. Germline CDR1 LGHDT, CDR2 YNNKEL (reference sequence). V lost 4 bases, J lost 7 bases, and 6 bases stayed unmatched. The CDR3 is made up of 15 amino acids. CDR3 coding DNA: TGTGCCAGCAGCCTCAAACTAGCGGGGGGAAATACGCAGTATTTT. Translated: CASSLKLAGGNTQYF.